Sequencing of this T cell receptor (beta chain) was carried out in a study of blood T cell repertoires in COVID-19. Repertoires were generated with immunoSEQ multiplex PCR, while TCRdb's copy carries only in-frame clones and drops some. The table records 95,000 to 150,000 clones, roughly 86% of them present only once. The V and J ends lost 6 bases and 6 bases respectively, with 20 bases between them. The CDR3 spans 15 residues. The germline gives CDR1 SNHLY, CDR2 FYNNEI. This chain joins TRBV2 and TRBJ1-1; the D is unclear. The TCR comes from a human donor in a cohort sampled during active COVID-19. The sequencing sample was made of peripheral blood. The CDR3 region has the DNA TGTGCCAGCAGGGCTTTAGCTCAAGTCAACGCTGAAGCTTTCTTT. Encoded protein: CASRALAQVNAEAFF.